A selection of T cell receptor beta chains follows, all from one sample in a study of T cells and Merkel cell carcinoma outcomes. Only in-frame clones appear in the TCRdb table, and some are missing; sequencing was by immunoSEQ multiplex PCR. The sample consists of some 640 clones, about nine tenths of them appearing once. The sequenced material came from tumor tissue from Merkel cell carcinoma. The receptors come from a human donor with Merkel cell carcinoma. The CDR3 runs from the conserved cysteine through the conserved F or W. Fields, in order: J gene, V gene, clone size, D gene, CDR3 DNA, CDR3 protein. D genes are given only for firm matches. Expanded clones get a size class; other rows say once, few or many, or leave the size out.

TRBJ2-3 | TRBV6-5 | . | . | TGTGCCAGCAGTTACAGTTTGTGGACTAGCACAGATACGCAGTATTTT | CASSYSLWTSTDTQYF
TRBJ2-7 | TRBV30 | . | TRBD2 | TGTGCCTGGGCAGCGGGAGAGTCAAGTAGGAACGAGCAGTACTTC | CAWAAGESSRNEQYF
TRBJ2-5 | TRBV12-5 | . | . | TGTGCTAGTGCCATTCCCGAAGAGACCCAGTACTTC | CASAIPEETQYF
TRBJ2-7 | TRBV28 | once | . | TGTGCCAGCAGTTTACCACAGTCGACCCTCTCCTACGAGCAGTACTTC | CASSLPQSTLSYEQYF
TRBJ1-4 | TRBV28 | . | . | TGTGCCAGCAGCCCCGGGGGGGCTAATGAAAAACTGTTTTTT | CASSPGGANEKLFF
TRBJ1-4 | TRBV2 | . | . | TGTGCCAGCAGTGAACGCCGGACGGAGGTTAATGAAAAACTGTTTTTT | CASSERRTEVNEKLFF
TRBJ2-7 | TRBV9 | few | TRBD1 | TGTGCCAGCAGCGTAGGACAGGGGGTTGCCTACGAGCAGTACTTC | CASSVGQGVAYEQYF
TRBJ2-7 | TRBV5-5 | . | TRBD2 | TGTGCCAGCAGCGCACCGACTAGCGGGAGGTTAGGGTTCTACGAGCAGTACTTC | CASSAPTSGRLGFYEQYF
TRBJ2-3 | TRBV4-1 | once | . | TGCGCCAGCAGCCAAGGTAAAACAGGGATGGCGAGCGGAGACTCCACAGATACGCAGTATTTT | CASSQGKTGMASGDSTDTQYF
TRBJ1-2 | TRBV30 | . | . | TGTGCCTGGAGTGTTCCGGGGCCCAACTATGGCTACACCTTC | CAWSVPGPNYGYTF
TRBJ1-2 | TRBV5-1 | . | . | TGCGCCAGCAGCACTAAAGGGGACCGAGCTAACTATGGCTACACCTTC | CASSTKGDRANYGYTF
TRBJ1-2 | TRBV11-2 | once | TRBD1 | TGTGCCAGCAGCCCCGACAGGGTACGAGGCTACACCTTC | CASSPDRVRGYTF
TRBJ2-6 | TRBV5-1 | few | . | TGCGCCAGCAGCTTGGCGTCCCATGGCCCTAATTCTGGGGCCAACGTCCTGACTTTC | CASSLASHGPNSGANVLTF
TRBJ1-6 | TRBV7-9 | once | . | TGTGCCAGCACCAATGCTTATGGAAAGAGGAGCTCACCCCTTCACTTT | CASTNAYGKRSSPLHF
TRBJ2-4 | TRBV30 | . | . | TGTGCCTGGAGGGGCGCCCGGGCTCAGTACTTC | CAWRGARAQYF
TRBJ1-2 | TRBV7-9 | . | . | TGTGCCAGCAGGCCGATCCAGGAGGGGTTCTATGGCTACACCTTC | CASRPIQEGFYGYTF
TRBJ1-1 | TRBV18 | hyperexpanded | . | TGTGCCAGCTCACCTAGGGGGGGATCGGTCACTGAAGCTTTCTTT | CASSPRGGSVTEAFF
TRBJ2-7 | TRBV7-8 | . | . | TGTGCCAGCAGCTTAGCAATCTACGAGCAGTACTTC | CASSLAIYEQYF
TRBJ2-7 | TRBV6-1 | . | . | TGTGCCAGCAGTCGGACCGGACAGCAGCAGTACTTC | CASSRTGQQQYF
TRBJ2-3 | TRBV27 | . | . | TGTGCCAGCAGTCCCCAATACAGGGAAGCCGCAGATACGCAGTATTTT | CASSPQYREAADTQYF
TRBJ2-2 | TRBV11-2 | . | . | TGTGCCAGCAGCCTTCGACAGTATACCGGGGAGCTGTTTTTT | CASSLRQYTGELFF
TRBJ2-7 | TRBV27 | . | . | TGTGCCAGCAGTACAGCCCCGGGAGACTACGAGCAGTACTTC | CASSTAPGDYEQYF
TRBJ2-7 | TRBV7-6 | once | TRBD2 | TGTGCCAGCAGCTTATCAGCGGGAGGGGGATACGAGCAGTACTTC | CASSLSAGGGYEQYF
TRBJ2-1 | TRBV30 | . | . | TGTGCCTGGAGTGCGGACTATGAGCAGTTCTTC | CAWSADYEQFF
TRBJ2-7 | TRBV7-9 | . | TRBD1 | TGTGCCAGCAGTCGGGACAGGGAAGTTTACGAGCAGTACTTC | CASSRDREVYEQYF
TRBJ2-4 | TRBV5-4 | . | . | TGTGCCAGCAGCTCCCCTGGGCTAGCGAAAGCCAAAAACATTCAGTACTTC | CASSSPGLAKAKNIQYF
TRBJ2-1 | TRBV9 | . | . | TGTGCCAGCAGCGAGAGCTCCTACAATGAGCAGTTCTTC | CASSESSYNEQFF
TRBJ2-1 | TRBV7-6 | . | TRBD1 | TGTGCCAGCAGCTTCGGACAGGGGGCCGGCGGTGAGCAGTTCTTC | CASSFGQGAGGEQFF
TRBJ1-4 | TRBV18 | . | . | TGTGCCAGCTCACCACAAGGGGCGCCCCTCCCAACTAATGAAAAACTGTTTTTT | CASSPQGAPLPTNEKLFF
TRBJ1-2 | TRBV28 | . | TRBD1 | TGTGCCAGCAGTAATATAGAGACAGGGGGATCTGTCGACTATGGCTACACCTTC | CASSNIETGGSVDYGYTF
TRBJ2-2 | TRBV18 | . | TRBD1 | TGTGCCAGCTCACCACCGATGATCGGGACAGGGTCCGGGGAGCTGTTTTTT | CASSPPMIGTGSGELFF
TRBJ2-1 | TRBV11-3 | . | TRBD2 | TGTGCCAGCAGTGGAGGCGGGAGGCCAAATGAGCAGTTCTTC | CASSGGGRPNEQFF
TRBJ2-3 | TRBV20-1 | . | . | TGCAGTGTGGATACGCAGTATTTT | CSVDTQYF
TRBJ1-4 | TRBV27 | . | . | TGTGCCAGCAGTTTAAAACCGGCGGTTGAAAAACTGTTTTTT | CASSLKPAVEKLFF
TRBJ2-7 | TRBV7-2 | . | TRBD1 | TGTGCCAGCAGCTCGCCTAGCAAGGGGACAGGGAGCTCCTACGAGCAGTACTTC | CASSSPSKGTGSSYEQYF
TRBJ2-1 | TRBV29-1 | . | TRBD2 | TGCAGCACTCGACTAGCGGGTCTCTCCTACAATGAGCAGTTCTTC | CSTRLAGLSYNEQFF
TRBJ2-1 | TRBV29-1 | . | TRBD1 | TGCAGCGTGAGAGGACAGGGGGCGTCTAGGCAGTTCTTC | CSVRGQGASRQFF
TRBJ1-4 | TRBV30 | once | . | TGTGCCTGGAGGGGGCGATCAACTAATGAAAAACTGTTTTTT | CAWRGRSTNEKLFF
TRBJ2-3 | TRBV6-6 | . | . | TGTGCCAGCAGTTACACGCTCACAGATACGCAGTATTTT | CASSYTLTDTQYF
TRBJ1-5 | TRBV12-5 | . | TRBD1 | TGTGCTAGTGCCCAGGGACAGTATCAGCCTCAGCATTTT | CASAQGQYQPQHF
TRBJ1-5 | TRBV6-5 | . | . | TGTGCCAGCAACAGGGTCGGTCAGCCCCAGCATTTT | CASNRVGQPQHF
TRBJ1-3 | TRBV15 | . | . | TGTGCCACCAGCAGAGACGTTATTGGGACGGGCTCTGGAAACACCATATATTTT | CATSRDVIGTGSGNTIYF
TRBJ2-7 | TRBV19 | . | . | TGTGCCAGTAGTCCGCTGGGGGGCGGCGAGCAGTACTTC | CASSPLGGGEQYF
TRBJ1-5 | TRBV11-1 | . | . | TGTGCCAGCAGCTTAGAAGGACAGAATCAGCCCCAGCATTTT | CASSLEGQNQPQHF
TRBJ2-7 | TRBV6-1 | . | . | TGTGCCAGCAGCCGGGACGGCTTGTACGAGCAGTACTTC | CASSRDGLYEQYF
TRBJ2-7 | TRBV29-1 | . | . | TGCAGCGTTGGGGGATCGCGGTACTACGAGCAGTACTTC | CSVGGSRYYEQYF
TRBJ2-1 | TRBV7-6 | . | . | TGTGCCAGCAGCTTAGAGCAGGGGCGTTACAATGAGCAGTTCTTC | CASSLEQGRYNEQFF
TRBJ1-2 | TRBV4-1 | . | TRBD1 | TGCGCCAGCAGCCAAGATAAAGGGACAGGGGGCGCCTATGGCTACACCTTC | CASSQDKGTGGAYGYTF
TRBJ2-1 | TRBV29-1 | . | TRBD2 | TGCAGCGTTGAGCTAGCGGGAGGGATTGAGCAGTTCTTC | CSVELAGGIEQFF
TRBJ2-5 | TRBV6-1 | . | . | TGTGCCAGCAGTGAGGGGACTCTCCGTAGGGAGACCCAGTACTTC | CASSEGTLRRETQYF
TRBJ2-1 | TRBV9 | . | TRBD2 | TGTGCCAGCAGCGTGACTAGCGGGAGGGATGAGCAGTTCTTC | CASSVTSGRDEQFF